The clone carrying this T cell receptor (beta chain) was counted many times. Its target is unknown. Using its own MiXCR run on the 5' RACE reads, TCRdb lists one record per CDR3 protein. The table has about 700,000 distinct CDR3 sequences, over 8.5% seen once. The source of the sample is a study of identical twins. Overall study results and limits: Fewer insertions characterized abundant cord blood beta clonotypes, whereas memory repertoires showed none.

The sample was also reused in another study, on yellow fever vaccine responses in identical twins. That work adds: Reported findings indicate that twins' vaccine T cell responses seemed partially convergent, partially personalized.

The clonotype originates from a woman between 18 and 29 years old in good health. Sequenced: PBMCs.

This chain's CDR3 is CATSGTGVDEQFF. CDR3 DNA: TGTGCCACTTCCGGGACAGGGGTCGATGAGCAGTTCTTC. The rearrangement uses TRBV7-9 and TRBJ2-1, with 10 positions matching TRBD1. The CDR3 loop spans 13 amino acids. CDR1 is SEHNR and CDR2 is FQNEAQ in the germline V gene (reference sequence). V was clipped by 10 bases and J by 8 bases; unmatched bases: 8.